The 12 T cell receptor beta chains listed next were all sequenced from one sample in a study of blood T cell repertoires in COVID-19. Repertoires were generated with immunoSEQ multiplex PCR, while TCRdb's copy carries only in-frame clones and drops some. The sample includes under 40,000 clones, nearly 90% of them seen just once. The source material was peripheral blood. These receptors were obtained from a man in his 70s with active COVID-19.

The chain has TRBV7-9 and TRBJ2-1; the match to TRBD2 covers 11 bases. Germline V gives CDR1 SEHNR, CDR2 FQNEAQ (reference sequence). This CDR3 spans 16 amino acids. The V and J ends lost 0 bases and 8 bases, in that order; junction bases with no gene match: 6. The CDR3, as DNA: TGTGCCAGCAGCTTAGCTGGGACTAGCGGAGGAGATGAGCAGTTCTTC. Translation gives CASSLAGTSGGDEQFF.

The rearrangement links TRBV11-3 to TRBJ2-5; no reliable D call. Germline V lookup: CDR1 SGHNT, CDR2 YENEEA. With 1 base removed from V and 1 base from J, the gap between germline ends came to 7 bases. CDR3 length: 14 amino acids. The CDR3 DNA reads as TGTGCCAGCAGCTTAGGTCCAGGCCAAGAGACCCAGTACTTC. It specifies CASSLGPGQETQYF.

This rearrangement joins TRBV6-5 to TRBJ2-5; TRBD1 might be the D (6 bases). Per the germline V gene, CDR1 is MNHEY and CDR2 is SVGAGI. V gave up 6 bases and J gave up 2 bases, with 10 bases separating them. CDR3 length: 13 residues. The CDR3 sequence: CASRSTGQETQYF. As DNA, the CDR3 is TGTGCCAGCAGGTCGACAGGTCAAGAGACCCAGTACTTC.

This clone was found once. This rearrangement joins TRBV7-9 to TRBJ2-3; 10 bases fit TRBD2. This CDR3 comprises 18 residues. V lost 5 bases to trimming and J lost 2 bases; unmatched junction nucleotides: 13. Germline V gene lookup returns CDR1 SEHNR and CDR2 FQNEAQ (reference sequence). The CDR3 DNA is TGTGCCAGCAGCCCAATAAGAGGACTAGCGGTCATCACAGATACGCAGTATTTT. It translates to CASSPIRGLAVITDTQYF.

The chain is built from TRBV18 and TRBJ1-5; D possibly corresponds to TRBD1 (6 bases). The V gene lost 3 bases and the J gene lost 2 bases, with 8 bases spanning the gap. Germline V gene lookup returns CDR1 KGHSH and CDR2 LQKENI. The CDR3 has 14 amino acids. CDR3 sequence reads: CASSPRGGNQPQHF. The CDR3 bases are TGTGCCAGCTCACCCAGGGGTGGCAATCAGCCCCAGCATTTT.

The chain joins TRBV29-1 to TRBJ2-5; 9 positions agree with TRBD2. Trimming at V came to 0 bases and at J to 4 bases, leaving 18 bases not matched to a gene. This CDR3 is built from 19 residues. Germline CDR1 is SQVTM and CDR2 is ANQGSEA. As DNA, the CDR3 is TGCAGCGTTGAAGATCTTGGGGGCAAAGCGGGACTAGCATTAGAGACCCAGTACTTC. Translated: CSVEDLGGKAGLALETQYF.

This sequence joins TRBV11-3 and TRBJ2-1; TRBD1 might be the D (6 bases). CDR1 SGHNT and CDR2 YENEEA come from the germline V gene. The CDR3 length is 13 residues. The V end lost 4 bases, the J end lost 9 bases, and 13 bases lay between the germline ends. CDR3 bases: TGTGCCAGCAGCTCCTCAGGGGTAACTGAGCAGTTCTTC. This gives the protein CASSSSGVTEQFF.

The V gene is TRBV5-1, the J gene TRBJ2-7, with 13 bases aligning to TRBD2. The V and J ends lost 4 bases and 10 bases, in that order; junction bases with no gene match: 17. Germline lookup yields CDR1 SGHRS and CDR2 YFSETQ. CDR3 size: 17 residues. CDR3 sequence (DNA): TGCGCCAGCAGCCGAATAGGGACTAGCGGGAACTACGGCCTACAGTACTTC. Protein: CASSRIGTSGNYGLQYF.

This chain connects TRBV10-3 to TRBJ1-1; TRBD1 aligns across 7 bases. V lost 6 bases and J lost 0; bases outside the gene matches: 7. Germline V gives CDR1 ENHRY, CDR2 SYGVKD. The CDR3 consists of 15 residues. The CDR3, as DNA: TGTGCCATCAGGACAAGGGGGCTCGTGAACACTGAAGCTTTCTTT. Translated, it gives CAIRTRGLVNTEAFF.

The chain carries TRBV5-4 and TRBJ2-1; 9 bases align to TRBD2. CDR3 length: 14 residues. Germline lookup yields CDR1 SGHNT and CDR2 YYREEE (reference sequence). V lost 4 bases to trimming and J lost 8 bases; unmatched junction nucleotides: 7. The CDR3, as DNA: TGTGCCAGCAGCCCGGGACTAGCTAACGATGAGCAGTTCTTC. Amino acids: CASSPGLANDEQFF.

This chain links TRBV1 with TRBJ2-3; the table gives TRBD2 as D, unverified against the DNA. TRBV1 is annotated as a pseudogene. CDR3 length: 15 residues. The DNA of the CDR3 is TGCACCAGCACGCGGGAGGGGGGGGAAAAAGATACGCAGTATTTT. It encodes CTSTREGGEKDTQYF.

The chain recombines TRBV28 with TRBJ2-1; D is undetermined. Germline V gene lookup returns CDR1 MDHEN and CDR2 SYDVKM. The V gene lost 7 bases and the J gene lost 0 bases, with 16 bases spanning the gap. CDR3 length: 16 amino acids. The CDR3 DNA reads as TGTGCCAGCACTCCTCCTTTTATCCTCTCCTACAATGAGCAGTTCTTC. Protein sequence: CASTPPFILSYNEQFF.